The entry below describes one T cell receptor (beta chain). Its target is unknown. Positive CCR7 selection of CD45RO-negative cells yielded the naive CD8 cells, and terminally differentiated effector memory CD45RA+ cells were excluded. This sample was taken from a study of shared clonotypes between healthy human individuals. General observations from the study: Some clonotypes were shared by all four sorted-subset donors, while others were not shared. The non-shared ones had lower generation probabilities than the shared ones.

How the authors handled the data: Filtering was not the same, since immunoSEQ gave junction-only sequences without quality scores. Clones were read by immunoSEQ multiplex PCR, and TCRdb kept only the in-frame ones, dropping some. V and J calls and clone size are given by that table; D and trimming were obtained from the DNA. Seen here are some 2 million clones, about 95% observed once, and the top ten hold less than 1.5%. The CDR3 spans 12 residues. V was cut by 0 bases and J by 7 bases, with 8 bases left in between. The germline V gene has CDR1 SGHNT and CDR2 YYREEE (reference sequence). The sequencing input was naive CD8+ T cells sorted from blood. This sequence originates from a man between 18 and 29 years old in good health. This sequence joins TRBV5-4 and TRBJ2-7, with no clear D. In DNA, the CDR3 is TGTGCCAGCAGCTTGGCCGTGGGGGAGCAGTACTTC. This gives the protein CASSLAVGEQYF.